One sample yielded the 31 T cell receptor beta chains listed below, sequenced in a study of OX40 agonist ivuxolimab in advanced cancers. Only in-frame clones appear in the TCRdb table, and some are missing; sequencing was by immunoSEQ multiplex PCR. The sample lists around 70,000 clones, 89% occurring once. The starting material was CD4+ or CD8+ T cells sorted from blood, obtained in a trial of the OX40 agonist ivuxolimab. All receptors come from an adult with an advanced solid tumor such as melanoma, head and neck, liver or kidney cancer.

The genes are TRBV7-2 and TRBJ1-2; possibly TRBD1 for D (5 bases). The CDR3 consists of 14 residues. The V end lost 0 bases, the J end lost 3 bases, and 8 bases lay between the germline ends. CDR1 SGHTA and CDR2 FQGNSA come from the germline V gene. CDR3 in DNA: TGTGCCAGCAGCTTAGCCCAGGGTGACTATGGCTACACCTTC. This translates into CASSLAQGDYGYTF. The full variable domain, its missing parts supplied by reference TRBV7-2 and TRBJ1-2, is GAGVSQSPSNKVTEKGKDVELRCDPISGHTALYWYRQSLGQGLEFLIYFQGNSAPDKSGLPSDRFSAERTGGSVSTLTIQRTQQEDSAVYLCASSLAQGDYGYTFGSGTRLTVV.

This rearrangement joins TRBV5-1 to TRBJ1-2, with a tentative D call TRBD1 (5 bases). The V gene's germline CDR1 is SGHRS and CDR2 YFSETQ. The CDR3 sequence is 15 residues long. Trimming stripped 4 bases from V and 2 bases from J, with 15 bases between. CDR3 DNA: TGCGCCAGCAGCCATGCGTTAGGGGAGAACTATGGCTACACCTTC. Translating gives CASSHALGENYGYTF.

V gene TRBV5-5 combines with J gene TRBJ2-4; 11 nucleotides align to TRBD1. Trimming at V came to 2 bases and at J to 15 bases, leaving 10 bases not matched to a gene. CDR1 SGHKS and CDR2 YYEKEE come from the germline V gene (reference sequence). The CDR3 sequence is 14 residues long. CDR3 sequence: CASSLGTGGIWRYF. Written as DNA, the CDR3 is TGTGCCAGCAGCTTAGGGACAGGGGGAATCTGGCGGTACTTC.

This clone appeared once. The rearrangement links TRBV7-3 to TRBJ1-1, with no clear D. Looked up from germline, CDR1 is SGHTA and CDR2 is FQGTGA. The CDR3 extends over 13 amino acids. V gave up 3 bases and J gave up 7 bases, with 12 bases separating them. The CDR3 loop reads CASSFRTSHEAFF. The CDR3 DNA is TGTGCCAGCAGCTTCCGTACGAGCCATGAAGCTTTCTTT.

This chain connects TRBV27 to TRBJ2-7; 7 bases are a match to TRBD1. CDR1 is MNHEY, CDR2 SMNVEV, per germline (reference sequence). The CDR3 loop spans 12 amino acids. Losses at the gene ends were 6 bases for V and 4 bases for J; bases not matched to a gene: 3. As DNA, the CDR3 is TGTGCCAGCAGGGCCAGGGGGTACGAGCAGTACTTC. It is translated as CASRARGYEQYF.

The V and J genes are TRBV21-1 and TRBJ2-1; the table's D call TRBD2 went unverified against the DNA. TRBV21-1 is deemed a pseudogene. This CDR3 spans 18 amino acids. The DNA of the CDR3 is TGTGCCAGCAGCAATCTAGGGGGACTAGCGGGAGTAAACAATGAGCAGTTCTTC. Translating it yields CASSNLGGLAGVNNEQFF.

V is TRBV2 and J is TRBJ1-6; 9 bases fit TRBD1. After removal of 6 bases from V and 10 bases from J, the junction contained 7 bases not matched to a gene. The CDR3 consists of 14 residues. Germline CDR1 is SNHLY and CDR2 is FYNNEI. This CDR3 reads CASRIDRGSSPLHF. In DNA form, the CDR3 reads TGTGCCAGCAGAATCGACAGGGGGAGCTCACCCCTCCACTTT.

This clone was found once. The gene calls are TRBV5-4 and TRBJ2-3; D might be TRBD2 (6 bases). The V end lost 6 bases, the J end lost 3 bases, and 14 bases lay between the germline ends. This CDR3 comprises 14 residues. Germline V gene sequence: CDR1 SGHNT, CDR2 YYREEE (reference sequence). The chain's CDR3 is CASILAAKTDTQYF. The CDR3 DNA is TGTGCCAGCATATTAGCGGCTAAGACAGATACGCAGTATTTT.

The chain carries TRBV27 and TRBJ1-6; 9 bases agree with TRBD1. The germline V gene encodes CDR1 MNHEY and CDR2 SMNVEV (reference sequence). V lost 5 bases to trimming and J lost 7 bases; unmatched junction nucleotides: 6. The CDR3 extends over 15 amino acids. The CDR3 protein is CASSARTGENSPLHF. Written as DNA, the CDR3 is TGTGCCAGCAGTGCCCGGACAGGGGAGAATTCACCCCTCCACTTT.

The chain recombines TRBV9 with TRBJ2-7; the D is unclear. Between the trimmed V and J ends, which lost 0 bases and 0 bases, there was a span of 7 bases. This CDR3 region has 14 residues. Germline assignment: CDR1 SGDLS and CDR2 YYNGEE. CDR3 amino acids: CASSVDVGSYEQYF. CDR3 DNA sequence: TGTGCCAGCAGCGTAGATGTAGGCTCCTACGAGCAGTACTTC.

The chain couples TRBV13 to TRBJ2-5; 9 positions match TRBD2. The DNA matches TRBJ2-7 better at its end, which makes the J call doubtful. Per germline, CDR1 PRHDT and CDR2 FYEKMQ (reference sequence). The CDR3 runs 17 residues. This CDR3 is CASSSGPLLAGSYEQYF. The CDR3 DNA reads as TGTGCCAGCAGCTCCGGCCCCTTACTAGCGGGCTCCTACGAGCAGTACTTC.

This rearrangement joins TRBV5-6 to TRBJ2-2; D is unresolved. Looked up from germline, CDR1 is SGHDT and CDR2 is YYEEEE. The CDR3 has 14 amino acids. Between the trimmed V and J ends, which lost 0 bases and 0 bases, there was a span of 3 bases. CDR3 sequence (DNA): TGTGCCAGCAGCTTGGAGGCGAACACCGGGGAGCTGTTTTTT. It encodes CASSLEANTGELFF.

This chain joins TRBV5-1 and TRBJ2-1; D remains ambiguous. V was shortened by 4 bases and J by 7 bases, with 9 bases between the two germline ends. Germline V gives CDR1 SGHRS, CDR2 YFSETQ. The CDR3 is 12 amino acids. In DNA, the CDR3 is TGCGCCAGCAGCAGACTCGGGAATGAGCAGTTCTTC. It translates to CASSRLGNEQFF.

This rearrangement joins TRBV6-1 to TRBJ1-2, with a tentative D call TRBD1 (5 bases). The CDR3 extends over 14 amino acids. The V gene's germline CDR1 is MNHNS and CDR2 SASEGT. V was shortened by 0 bases and J by 7 bases, with 12 bases between the two germline ends. For the CDR3, the DNA is TGTGCCAGCAGTGAAGCGTCAACAGGTCGTGGCTACACCTTC. Protein sequence: CASSEASTGRGYTF.

The chain combines TRBV11-3 with TRBJ1-3; 9 bases agree with TRBD1. This CDR3 comprises 17 residues. V gave up 5 bases and J gave up 0 bases; unmatched junction bases: 8. Germline-derived CDR1 and CDR2 are SGHNT and YENEEA. The CDR3 nucleotides are TGTGCCAGCAGCCCAGGGACAGGGAATCCCTCTGGAAACACCATATATTTT. The encoded protein is CASSPGTGNPSGNTIYF.

The chain links TRBV18 to TRBJ1-1; D may be TRBD1 (5 bases). This CDR3 has 14 amino acids. CDR1 and CDR2 from the germline V gene are KGHSH and LQKENI. Trimming cost V 2 bases and J 0 bases, with 7 bases left between them. In DNA form, the CDR3 reads TGTGCCAGCTCACCAACAGGTCTGAACACTGAAGCTTTCTTT. It codes for CASSPTGLNTEAFF.

This chain uses TRBV27 with TRBJ2-7; 7 bases are a match to TRBD1. Per the germline V gene, CDR1 is MNHEY and CDR2 is SMNVEV (reference sequence). The CDR3 totals 19 residues. Germline trimming cut 5 bases from V and 2 bases from J; bases unmatched to any gene: 21. The DNA for the CDR3 is TGTGCCAGCAGTGGACGCCCCGTTCGCAGGGGGTTTTTTACCTACGAGCAGTACTTC. Translation gives CASSGRPVRRGFFTYEQYF.

The J gene is TRBJ1-5, the V gene TRBV27; D is perhaps TRBD1 (5 bases). V lost 0 bases and J 1 base, leaving 7 bases between the germline ends. CDR1 and CDR2 (germline): MNHEY, SMNVEV (reference sequence). The CDR3 runs 15 residues. The CDR3 nucleotides are TGTGCCAGCAGTTTATCGGGACCGAGCAATCAGCCCCAGCATTTT. Its translation: CASSLSGPSNQPQHF.

The chain combines TRBV7-9 with TRBJ2-1; a weak D match, TRBD2 (5 bases). Trimming removed 2 bases from V and 7 bases from J, with 18 bases in between. CDR1 SEHNR and CDR2 FQNEAQ come from the germline V gene (reference sequence). This CDR3 region has 16 residues. CDR3 loop: CASSLFWYTPGNEQFF. In DNA form, the CDR3 reads TGTGCCAGCAGCTTATTCTGGTACACTCCGGGGAATGAGCAGTTCTTC.

The genes are TRBV6-1 and TRBJ1-5, with TRBD1 matching 8 bases. Germline V gene sequence: CDR1 MNHNS, CDR2 SASEGT. Trimming took 6 bases from V and 2 from J; bases not matched to a gene: 6. There are 15 residues in the CDR3. CDR3 sequence (DNA): TGTGCCAGCAGCCCGACAGGGGTTGGCAATCAGCCCCAGCATTTT. Protein product: CASSPTGVGNQPQHF.

The chain's CDR3 is CASSRFPGNEQFF. In DNA form, the CDR3 reads TGTGCCAGCAGCCGGTTCCCTGGCAATGAGCAGTTCTTC. The chain combines TRBV5-5 with TRBJ2-1; no reliable D call. Per germline, CDR1 SGHKS and CDR2 YYEKEE (reference sequence). Trimming took off 4 bases at V and 6 bases at J, with 11 bases between the two ends. This CDR3 region has 13 residues.

The chain has TRBV10-1 and TRBJ2-7; D gene unclear. The CDR3 is made up of 10 amino acids. V dropped 8 bases and J dropped 3 bases, with 5 bases sitting between them. CDR1 and CDR2 from the germline V gene are WNHNN and SYGVQD (reference sequence). The CDR3 is CASGDYEQYF. DNA for the CDR3: TGCGCCAGCGGGGACTACGAGCAGTACTTC.

The genes are TRBV27 and TRBJ2-7, with 7 bases lining up with TRBD2. The CDR3 length is 16 residues. V was pared by 6 bases and J by 2 bases, with 13 bases of the junction left unmatched. Germline CDR1 is MNHEY and CDR2 is SMNVEV (reference sequence). The CDR3 sequence: CASSYQPSGAPYEQYF. CDR3 coding DNA: TGTGCCAGCAGCTACCAACCCAGCGGGGCACCCTACGAGCAGTACTTC.

The chain employs TRBV5-1 and TRBJ2-7; the match to TRBD1 covers 9 bases. The J segment lost 0 bases and the V segment lost 4 bases, leaving 5 bases of the junction unmatched. Germline V lookup: CDR1 SGHRS, CDR2 YFSETQ. The CDR3 consists of 15 residues. CDR3 nucleotide sequence: TGCGCCAGCAGCCCGGGGGGACAGGGCTCCTACGAGCAGTACTTC. Protein: CASSPGGQGSYEQYF.

The chain couples TRBV5-1 to TRBJ2-5; TRBD2 matches at 8 bases. Gene TRBJ2-7 matches the end of the DNA better, so the J call may be wrong. This CDR3 is built from 15 residues. CDR1 and CDR2 from the germline V gene are SGHRS and YFSETQ. CDR3: CASSFSSGPSYEQYF. The DNA of the CDR3 is TGCGCCAGCAGCTTCTCTAGCGGGCCCTCCTACGAGCAGTACTTC.

Details on this clone: The germline gene is not matched at one end of the junction; a read error may be the cause. The V gene is TRBV6-5, the J gene TRBJ1-5; 9 bases fit TRBD1. The CDR3 is 16 amino acids. CDR1 and CDR2 from the germline V gene are MNHEY and SVGAGI. CDR3 loop: CASTYSDRGTNQPQHF. The CDR3 DNA is TGTGCCAGCACTTACTCGGACAGGGGCACCAATCAGCCCCAGCATTTT.

This clone is a singleton in its sample. The rearrangement links TRBV27 to TRBJ2-5; 7 nucleotides match TRBD1. The CDR3 length is 14 residues. CDR1 is MNHEY and CDR2 is SMNVEV in the germline V gene (reference sequence). J lost 0 bases, V lost 4 bases, and 2 bases had no gene match. The CDR3 sequence is CASSWTGDQETQYF. In nucleotides, the CDR3 is TGTGCCAGCAGTTGGACAGGAGACCAAGAGACCCAGTACTTC.

This chain joins TRBV4-1 and TRBJ1-5, with 7 bases that match TRBD1. The CDR3 is 16 residues long. V shed 1 base, J shed 6 bases, and the junction held 9 bases outside the gene matches. Germline-derived CDR1 and CDR2 are MGHRA and YSYEKL. CDR3 nucleotide sequence: TGCGCCAGCAGCCAAGGTCTGGCAGGGGGAACTCAGCCCCAGCATTTT. Translating gives CASSQGLAGGTQPQHF.

The CDR3 reads CASSLSVDRGRGGELFF. CDR3 DNA: TGTGCCAGCAGCTTATCCGTGGACAGGGGGCGCGGCGGGGAGCTGTTTTTT. The V gene is TRBV7-2, the J gene TRBJ2-2; TRBD1 matches 11 bases. V shed 2 bases, J shed 7 bases, and the junction held 9 bases outside the gene matches. The germline V gene encodes CDR1 SGHTA and CDR2 FQGNSA. The CDR3 spans 17 residues.

The V gene is TRBV6-4, the J gene TRBJ1-5; possibly TRBD1 for D (5 bases). Trimming took 3 bases from V and 5 from J, leaving 14 bases between them. The CDR3 totals 15 residues. Germline V lookup: CDR1 MRHNA, CDR2 SNTAGT. The CDR3 loop is CASSDLPGAHQPQHF. CDR3 bases: TGTGCCAGCAGTGATCTACCCGGGGCCCATCAGCCCCAGCATTTT.

The gene calls are TRBV27 and TRBJ2-4, with D possibly TRBD2 on 6 matching bases. The V end was cut by 7 bases, the J end by 7 bases, with 14 bases between. This CDR3 comprises 13 residues. Germline values: CDR1 MNHEY, CDR2 SMNVEV (reference sequence). DNA for the CDR3: TGTGCCAGCATAAAACCGGGAGATAACATTCAGTACTTC. As protein: CASIKPGDNIQYF.